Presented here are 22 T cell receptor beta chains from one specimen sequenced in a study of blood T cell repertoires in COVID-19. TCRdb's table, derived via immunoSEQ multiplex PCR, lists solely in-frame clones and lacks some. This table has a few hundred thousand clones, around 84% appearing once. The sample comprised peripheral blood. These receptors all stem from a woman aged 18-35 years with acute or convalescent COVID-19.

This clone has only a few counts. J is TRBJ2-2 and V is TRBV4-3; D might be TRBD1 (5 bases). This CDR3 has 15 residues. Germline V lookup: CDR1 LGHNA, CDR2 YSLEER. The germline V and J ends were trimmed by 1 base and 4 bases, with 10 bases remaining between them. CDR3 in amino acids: CASSQGSRVTGELFF. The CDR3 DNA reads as TGCGCCAGCAGCCAAGGGAGCAGGGTCACCGGGGAGCTGTTTTTT.

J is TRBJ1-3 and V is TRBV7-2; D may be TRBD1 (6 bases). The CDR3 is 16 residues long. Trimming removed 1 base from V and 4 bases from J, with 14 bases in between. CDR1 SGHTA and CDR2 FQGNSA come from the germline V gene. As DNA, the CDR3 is TGTGCCAGCAGCTTAGTCGGGGGGCCCGGAGGAAACACCATATATTTT. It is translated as CASSLVGGPGGNTIYF.

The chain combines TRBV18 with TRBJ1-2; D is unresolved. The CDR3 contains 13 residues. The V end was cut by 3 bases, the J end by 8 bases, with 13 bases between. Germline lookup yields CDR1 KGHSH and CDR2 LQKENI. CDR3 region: CASSPGIGEGYTF. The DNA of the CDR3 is TGTGCCAGCTCACCCGGTATCGGGGAGGGCTACACCTTC.

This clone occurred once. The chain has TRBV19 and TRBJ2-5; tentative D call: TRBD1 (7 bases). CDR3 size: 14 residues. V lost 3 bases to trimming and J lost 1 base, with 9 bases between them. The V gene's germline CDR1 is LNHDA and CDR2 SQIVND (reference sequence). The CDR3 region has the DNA TGTGCCAGTAGTATCAGGGGGGCCCAAGAGACCCAGTACTTC. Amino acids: CASSIRGAQETQYF.

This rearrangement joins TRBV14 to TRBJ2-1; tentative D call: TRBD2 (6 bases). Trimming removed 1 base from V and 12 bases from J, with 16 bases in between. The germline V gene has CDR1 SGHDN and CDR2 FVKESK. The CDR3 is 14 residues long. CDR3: CASSQVGGLVGQFF. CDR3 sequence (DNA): TGTGCCAGCAGCCAAGTGGGAGGCCTGGTTGGGCAGTTCTTC.

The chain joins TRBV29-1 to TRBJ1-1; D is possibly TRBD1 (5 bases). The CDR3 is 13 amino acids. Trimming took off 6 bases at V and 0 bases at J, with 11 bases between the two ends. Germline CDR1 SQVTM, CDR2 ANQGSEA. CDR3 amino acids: CSVIQAMNTEAFF. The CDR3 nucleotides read TGCAGCGTGATACAGGCAATGAACACTGAAGCTTTCTTT.

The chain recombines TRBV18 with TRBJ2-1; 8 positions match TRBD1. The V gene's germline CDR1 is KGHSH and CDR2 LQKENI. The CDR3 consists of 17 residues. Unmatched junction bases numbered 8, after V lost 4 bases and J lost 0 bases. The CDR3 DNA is TGTGCCAGCTCACTAACCTGGACAGGGCACTCCTACAATGAGCAGTTCTTC. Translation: CASSLTWTGHSYNEQFF. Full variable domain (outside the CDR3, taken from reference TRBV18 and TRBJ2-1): NAGVMQNPRHLVRRRGQEARLRCSPMKGHSHVYWYRQLPEEGLKFMVYLQKENIIDESGMPKERFSAEFPKEGPSILRIQQVVRGDSAAYFCASSLTWTGHSYNEQFFGPGTRLTVL.

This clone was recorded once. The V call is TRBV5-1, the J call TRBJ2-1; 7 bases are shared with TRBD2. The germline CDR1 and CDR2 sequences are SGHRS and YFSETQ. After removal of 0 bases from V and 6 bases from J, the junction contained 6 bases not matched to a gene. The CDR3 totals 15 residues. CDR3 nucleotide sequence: TGCGCCAGCAGCTTGGGGGCAGGGAGGGCCAATGAGCAGTTCTTC. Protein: CASSLGAGRANEQFF. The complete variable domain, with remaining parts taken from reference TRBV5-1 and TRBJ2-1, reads KAGVTQTPRYLIKTRGQQVTLSCSPISGHRSVSWYQQTPGQGLQFLFEYFSETQRNKGNFPGRFSGRQFSNSRSEMNVSTLELGDSALYLCASSLGAGRANEQFFGPGTRLTVL.

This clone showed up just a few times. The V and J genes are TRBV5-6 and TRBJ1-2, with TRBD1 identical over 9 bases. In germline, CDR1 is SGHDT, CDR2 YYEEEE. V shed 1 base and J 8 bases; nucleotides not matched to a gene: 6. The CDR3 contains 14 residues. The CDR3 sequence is CASSLKWTGEGYTF. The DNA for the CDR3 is TGTGCCAGCAGCTTGAAGTGGACAGGGGAAGGCTACACCTTC.

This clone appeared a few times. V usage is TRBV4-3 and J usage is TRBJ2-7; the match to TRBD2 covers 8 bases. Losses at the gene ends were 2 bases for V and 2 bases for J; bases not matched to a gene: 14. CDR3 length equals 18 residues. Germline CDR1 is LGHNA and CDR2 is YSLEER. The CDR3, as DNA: TGCGCCAGCAGCCAATGGACGCTAGCGGGTTCTTCCACCTACGAGCAGTACTTC. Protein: CASSQWTLAGSSTYEQYF.

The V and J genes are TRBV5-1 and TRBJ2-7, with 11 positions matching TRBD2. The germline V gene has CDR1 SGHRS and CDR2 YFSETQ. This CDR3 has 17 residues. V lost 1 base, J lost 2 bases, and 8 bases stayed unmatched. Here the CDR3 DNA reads TGCGCCAGCAGCTTGCAAACTAGCGGGAGCCTCCCCTACGAGCAGTACTTC. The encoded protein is CASSLQTSGSLPYEQYF.

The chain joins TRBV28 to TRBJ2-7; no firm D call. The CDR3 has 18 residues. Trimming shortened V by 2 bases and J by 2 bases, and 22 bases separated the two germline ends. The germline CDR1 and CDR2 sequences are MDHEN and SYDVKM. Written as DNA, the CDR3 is TGTGCCAGCAGTTTAAGTGTTAGTATCCCACCCCGAGCCTACGAGCAGTACTTC. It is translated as CASSLSVSIPPRAYEQYF.

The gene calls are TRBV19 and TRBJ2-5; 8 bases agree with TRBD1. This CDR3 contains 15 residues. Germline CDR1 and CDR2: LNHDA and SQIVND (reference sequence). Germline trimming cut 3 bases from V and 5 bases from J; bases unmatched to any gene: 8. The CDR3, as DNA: TGTGCCAGTAGTATCCTGGCAGGGGGCATGGAGACCCAGTACTTC. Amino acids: CASSILAGGMETQYF.

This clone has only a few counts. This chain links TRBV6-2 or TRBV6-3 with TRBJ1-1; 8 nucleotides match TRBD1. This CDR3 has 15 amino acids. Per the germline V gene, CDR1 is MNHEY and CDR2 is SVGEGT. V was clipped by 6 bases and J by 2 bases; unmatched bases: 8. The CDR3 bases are TGTGCCAGCAGCCAACTCGGACAGGGAAACACTGAAGCTTTCTTT. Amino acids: CASSQLGQGNTEAFF.

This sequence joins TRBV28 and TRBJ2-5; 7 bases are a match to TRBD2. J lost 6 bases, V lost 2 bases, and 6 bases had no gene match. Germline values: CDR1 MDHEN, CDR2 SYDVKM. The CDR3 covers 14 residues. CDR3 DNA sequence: TGTGCCAGCAGTTTAGGGAGGGCCGCCCAGACCCAGTACTTC. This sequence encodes CASSLGRAAQTQYF.

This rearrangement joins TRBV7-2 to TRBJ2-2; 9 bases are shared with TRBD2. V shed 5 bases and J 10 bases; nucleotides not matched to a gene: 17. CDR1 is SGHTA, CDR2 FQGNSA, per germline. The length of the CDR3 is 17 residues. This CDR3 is CASSVTGLAGGNAELFF. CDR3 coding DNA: TGTGCCAGCAGCGTAACGGGACTAGCCGGAGGAAATGCGGAGCTGTTTTTT. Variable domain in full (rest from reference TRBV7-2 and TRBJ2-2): GAGVSQSPSNKVTEKGKDVELRCDPISGHTALYWYRQSLGQGLEFLIYFQGNSAPDKSGLPSDRFSAERTGGSVSTLTIQRTQQEDSAVYLCASSVTGLAGGNAELFFGEGSRLTVL.

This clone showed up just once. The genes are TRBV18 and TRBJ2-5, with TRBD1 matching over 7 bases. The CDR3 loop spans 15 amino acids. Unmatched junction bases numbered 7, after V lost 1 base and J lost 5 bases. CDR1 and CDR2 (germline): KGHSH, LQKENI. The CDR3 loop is CASSPQQGPRETQYF. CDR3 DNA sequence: TGTGCCAGCTCACCACAACAGGGGCCCAGGGAGACCCAGTACTTC.

The CDR3 DNA reads TGTGCCAGCAGTTACCTAAACAGGGGGGCAAACTACGAGCAGTACTTC. It encodes CASSYLNRGANYEQYF. The V gene is TRBV6-5, the J gene TRBJ2-7; 8 bases line up with TRBD1. Germline V gene data show CDR1 as MNHEY and CDR2 as SVGAGI. This CDR3 contains 16 residues. Trimming removed 2 bases from V and 3 bases from J; junction bases left unmatched: 9.

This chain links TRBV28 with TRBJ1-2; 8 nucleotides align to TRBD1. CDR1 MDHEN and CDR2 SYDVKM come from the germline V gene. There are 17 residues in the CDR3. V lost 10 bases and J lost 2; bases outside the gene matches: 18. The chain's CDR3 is CATHGQGLGLRNYGYTF. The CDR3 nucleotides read TGTGCCACTCACGGACAGGGCCTCGGCCTTCGAAACTATGGCTACACCTTC.

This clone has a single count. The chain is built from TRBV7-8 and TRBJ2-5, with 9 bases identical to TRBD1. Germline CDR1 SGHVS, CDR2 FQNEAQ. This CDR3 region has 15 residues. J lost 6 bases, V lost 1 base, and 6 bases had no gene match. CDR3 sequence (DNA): TGTGCCAGCAGCTTAGGACCGGGACAGGGAAAGACCCAGTACTTC. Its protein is CASSLGPGQGKTQYF.

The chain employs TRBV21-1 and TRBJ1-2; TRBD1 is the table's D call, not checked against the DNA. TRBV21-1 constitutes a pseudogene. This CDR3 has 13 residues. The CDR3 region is CASSKVTDYGYTF. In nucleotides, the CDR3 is TGTGCCAGCAGCAAAGTAACAGACTATGGCTACACCTTC.

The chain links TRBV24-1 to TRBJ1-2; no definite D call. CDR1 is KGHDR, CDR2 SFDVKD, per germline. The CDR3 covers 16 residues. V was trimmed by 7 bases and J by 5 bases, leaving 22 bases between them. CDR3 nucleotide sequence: TGTGCCACCAGACCCAAACAGCGCCCGCCGGGGTATGGCTACACCTTC. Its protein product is CATRPKQRPPGYGYTF.